The T cell receptor beta chain under discussion was sequenced for a study of tumour-infiltrating T cells in Burkitt lymphoma. Study background: Overall and progression-free survival were predicted by productive clonality.

The repertoire was sequenced with immunoSEQ multiplex PCR; TCRdb's copy has only in-frame clones and lacks some. The table shows roughly 15,000 clones, with around a third occurring only once. This clone has a handful of counts. J was trimmed by 5 bases and V by 7 bases; bases with no gene match: 5. This CDR3 spans 13 amino acids. CDR1 is SNHLY, CDR2 FYNNEI, per germline. This rearrangement joins TRBV2 to TRBJ1-5; 7 nucleotides align to TRBD1. Sequenced sample: tumor tissue. The receptor was derived from a human donor with diffuse large B-cell lymphoma. CDR3 sequence (DNA): TGTGCCAGCAATCAGCAGGGGGATCAGCCCCAGCATTTT. This gives the protein CASNQQGDQPQHF.